The clone carrying this T cell receptor beta chain was counted once. The entry originates in a study of blood T cell repertoires in COVID-19. Looking at the study overall: Both acute and convalescent COVID-19 samples were obtained from the United States, Italy and Spain. T cells, B-cell-depleted T cells, or PBMCs provided the cDNA or gDNA that served as material.

CDR3 size: 14 residues. V trimming: 6 bases; J trimming: 5 bases; junction bases outside the gene matches: 9. CDR1 MNHEY and CDR2 SVGAGI come from the germline V gene. As handled by the study authors: Counts of nucleated cells, estimated from reference gene primer amplification, were obtained. This table comes from immunoSEQ multiplex PCR, and its TCRdb copy is limited to in-frame clones, with some not included. V and J calls and clone size are as listed in that table; D and trimming were resolved from the DNA. Of tens of thousands of clones listed, 60% to 85% are singletons. The sequenced material came from peripheral blood. The rearrangement joins TRBV6-5 to TRBJ2-5; 7 nucleotides line up with TRBD1. This clonotype originated in a human donor in a cohort sampled during active COVID-19. The CDR3 coding sequence is TGTGCCAGCAGCCCAGACAGGGCGTGGGAGACCCAGTACTTC. Protein product: CASSPDRAWETQYF.